The 18 T cell receptor beta chains in this list originate from one sample, sequenced in a study of T cell responses to AZD1222 COVID-19 vaccine. The assay was immunoSEQ multiplex PCR, and TCRdb's table has in-frame clones only and misses some. There are more than 150,000 clones in the sample; 90% occur only once, and 6.1% lies in the top ten. Sequencing was performed on peripheral blood, taken on day 0 of AZD1222 vaccination. These receptors all stem from an adult in good health.

The gene calls are TRBV6-5 and TRBJ1-4, with D uncertain. CDR3 length: 12 amino acids. Deletions cut 5 bases from V and 8 bases from J, with 9 bases between. Germline CDR1 is MNHEY and CDR2 is SVGAGI. The CDR3, as DNA: TGTGCCAGCAGTCCCCGGGAGGAAAAACTGTTTTTT. This translates into CASSPREEKLFF.

V is TRBV10-2 and J is TRBJ1-5; D gene uncertain. The V gene's germline CDR1 is WSHSY and CDR2 SAAADI. V lost 3 bases to trimming and J lost 4 bases, with 4 bases between them. This CDR3 region has 12 residues. The CDR3 sequence: CASSDGNQPQHF. The CDR3 coding sequence is TGCGCCAGCAGTGACGGGAATCAGCCCCAGCATTTT.

This clone was seen only once. The chain carries TRBV28 and TRBJ1-3; D uncertain. The CDR3 runs to 15 residues. Trimming cost V 2 bases and J 0 bases, with 8 bases left between them. Per germline, CDR1 MDHEN and CDR2 SYDVKM. The CDR3 sequence is CASSLARYSGNTIYF. The CDR3 nucleotides are TGTGCCAGCAGTTTAGCACGGTACTCTGGAAACACCATATATTTT.

This chain connects TRBV5-1 to TRBJ2-5; TRBD2 matches 9 bases. This CDR3 is 18 amino acids long. Germline V gene data show CDR1 as SGHRS and CDR2 as YFSETQ. V shed 0 bases, J shed 4 bases, and the junction held 13 bases outside the gene matches. The CDR3 reads CASSLGLGGLATGETQYF. CDR3 in DNA: TGCGCCAGCAGCTTGGGGCTTGGGGGACTAGCTACGGGAGAGACCCAGTACTTC.

This clone has just a few counts. CDR3 bases: TGTGCCAGCAGTTACTCGACGGCGAAGAGCCCCTACGAGCAGTACTTC. Translating it yields CASSYSTAKSPYEQYF. The V call is TRBV6-5, the J call TRBJ2-7; D ambiguous. The CDR3 covers 16 residues. V shed 0 bases and J shed 2 bases, with 14 bases lying between them. Germline CDR1 reads MNHEY; CDR2 reads SVGAGI.

The V call is TRBV28, the J call TRBJ2-7, with 8 bases that match TRBD1. Germline V gene lookup returns CDR1 MDHEN and CDR2 SYDVKM. V lost 6 bases and J lost 1; bases outside the gene matches: 8. This CDR3 spans 15 amino acids. The CDR3 loop reads CASSSEDRASYEQYF. Written as DNA, the CDR3 is TGTGCCAGCAGCTCCGAGGACAGGGCGTCCTACGAGCAGTACTTC. Supplemented by reference TRBV28 and TRBJ2-7, the full variable domain reads DVKVTQSSRYLVKRTGEKVFLECVQDMDHENMFWYRQDPGLGLRLIYFSYDVKMKEKGDIPEGYSVSREKKERFSLILESASTNQTSMYLCASSSEDRASYEQYFGPGTRLTVT.

This clone was recorded only once. The genes are TRBV6-5 and TRBJ1-5; D remains unclear. From germline, CDR1 is MNHEY and CDR2 SVGAGI. There are 15 residues in the CDR3. Trimming stripped 0 bases from V and 0 bases from J, with 6 bases between. The CDR3, as DNA: TGTGCCAGCAGTTACTCCCGGAATAGCAATCAGCCCCAGCATTTT. It is translated as CASSYSRNSNQPQHF.

The chain carries TRBV14 and TRBJ2-5, with 14 bases identical to TRBD2. This CDR3 spans 18 amino acids. Germline CDR1 reads SGHDN; CDR2 reads FVKESK. V lost 4 bases and J lost 5; bases outside the gene matches: 12. CDR3 sequence: CASSRGLAGVGPSETQYF. CDR3 sequence (DNA): TGTGCCAGCAGCCGGGGACTAGCGGGAGTCGGTCCAAGTGAGACCCAGTACTTC.

This CDR3 reads CASSRTGNNSPLHF. The CDR3 DNA reads TGCGCCAGCAGCCGTACGGGGAATAATTCACCCCTCCACTTT. The J gene is TRBJ1-6, the V gene TRBV4-1; D is undetermined. CDR1 is MGHRA, CDR2 YSYEKL, per germline. With 4 bases removed from V and 5 bases from J, the gap between germline ends came to 9 bases. This CDR3 is 14 amino acids long.

V gene TRBV7-9 combines with J gene TRBJ1-4; D is unclear. The CDR3 extends over 14 amino acids. V lost 1 base, J lost 3 bases, and 6 bases lay in between. The germline CDR1 and CDR2 sequences are SEHNR and FQNEAQ (reference sequence). DNA of the CDR3: TGTGCCAGCAGCTTAGGGATGGCTAATGAAAAACTGTTTTTT. Translation: CASSLGMANEKLFF.

This sequence joins TRBV7-9 and TRBJ1-6; 7 nucleotides match TRBD1. This CDR3 is 15 amino acids long. V dropped 2 bases and J dropped 6; count of bases not matched to a gene: 4. Germline CDR1 is SEHNR and CDR2 is FQNEAQ (reference sequence). This CDR3 reads CASSLLAGGNSPLHF. The CDR3 bases are TGTGCCAGCAGCTTATTGGCAGGGGGTAATTCACCCCTCCACTTT.

This sequence joins TRBV11-2 and TRBJ1-2; 9 nucleotides match TRBD1. This CDR3 spans 16 amino acids. Trimming at V came to 0 bases and at J to 6 bases, leaving 8 bases not matched to a gene. CDR1 and CDR2 from the germline V gene are SGHAT and FQNNGV. The CDR3 protein is CASSLDLGQGRDGYTF. For the CDR3, the DNA is TGTGCCAGCAGCTTAGATCTGGGACAGGGACGTGATGGCTACACCTTC.

This chain connects TRBV6-4 to TRBJ2-1; perhaps TRBD2 as D (7 bases). Between the trimmed V and J ends, which lost 6 bases and 9 bases, there was a span of 21 bases. The CDR3 consists of 15 residues. From germline, CDR1 is MRHNA and CDR2 SNTAGT. The CDR3 DNA is TGTGCCAGCAGAGTAGAGCCTACGGGGGGCACTGAGCAGTTCTTC. This sequence encodes CASRVEPTGGTEQFF.

The gene calls are TRBV18 and TRBJ1-5; D is unclear. Trimming removed 6 bases from V and 2 bases from J, with 5 bases in between. CDR1 and CDR2 (germline): KGHSH, LQKENI. The CDR3 is 12 residues long. The CDR3 reads CASSGGNQPQHF. Here the CDR3 DNA reads TGTGCCAGCTCGGGCGGCAATCAGCCCCAGCATTTT.

V is TRBV7-3 and J is TRBJ1-2; possible D gene TRBD1, 6 bases. The length of the CDR3 is 13 residues. Germline CDR1 reads SGHTA; CDR2 reads FQGTGA. Trimming took off 4 bases at V and 7 bases at J, with 13 bases between the two ends. The CDR3 DNA is TGTGCCAGCAGCTCCCTACTGACAGGTGGCTACACCTTC. Translation: CASSSLLTGGYTF. Filled out from reference TRBV7-3 and TRBJ1-2, the complete variable domain reads GAGVSQTPSNKVTEKGKYVELRCDPISGHTALYWYRQSLGQGPEFLIYFQGTGAADDSGLPNDRFFAVRPEGSVSTLKIQRTERGDSAVYLCASSSLLTGGYTFGSGTRLTVV.

The rearrangement links TRBV6-5 to TRBJ2-1, with D hard to call. Deletions cut 0 bases from V and 7 bases from J, with 16 bases between. Germline V gene lookup returns CDR1 MNHEY and CDR2 SVGAGI. This CDR3 has 16 amino acids. The CDR3 protein is CASSYSLHYGRNEQFF. Here the CDR3 DNA reads TGTGCCAGCAGTTACTCGTTACATTACGGTCGGAATGAGCAGTTCTTC.

The J gene is TRBJ2-3, the V gene TRBV19, with TRBD1 as a possible D gene (7 bases). Germline CDR1 reads LNHDA; CDR2 reads SQIVND (reference sequence). The V end lost 5 bases, the J end lost 1 base, and 16 bases lay between the germline ends. The CDR3 runs to 16 residues. CDR3 sequence: CASSPTRRGRTDTQYF. CDR3 in DNA: TGTGCCAGTAGTCCAACGAGGAGGGGGCGCACAGATACGCAGTATTTT.

V gene TRBV5-1 combines with J gene TRBJ2-3; 7 bases map to TRBD2. The CDR3 extends over 14 amino acids. Germline CDR1 reads SGHRS; CDR2 reads YFSETQ. The V and J ends lost 4 bases and 1 base, in that order; junction bases with no gene match: 3. The CDR3 DNA reads TGCGCCAGCAGCAGCACTAGCGGCACAGATACGCAGTATTTT. This sequence encodes CASSSTSGTDTQYF. Full variable domain (remainder filled in from reference TRBV5-1 and TRBJ2-3): KAGVTQTPRYLIKTRGQQVTLSCSPISGHRSVSWYQQTPGQGLQFLFEYFSETQRNKGNFPGRFSGRQFSNSRSEMNVSTLELGDSALYLCASSSTSGTDTQYFGPGTRLTVL.